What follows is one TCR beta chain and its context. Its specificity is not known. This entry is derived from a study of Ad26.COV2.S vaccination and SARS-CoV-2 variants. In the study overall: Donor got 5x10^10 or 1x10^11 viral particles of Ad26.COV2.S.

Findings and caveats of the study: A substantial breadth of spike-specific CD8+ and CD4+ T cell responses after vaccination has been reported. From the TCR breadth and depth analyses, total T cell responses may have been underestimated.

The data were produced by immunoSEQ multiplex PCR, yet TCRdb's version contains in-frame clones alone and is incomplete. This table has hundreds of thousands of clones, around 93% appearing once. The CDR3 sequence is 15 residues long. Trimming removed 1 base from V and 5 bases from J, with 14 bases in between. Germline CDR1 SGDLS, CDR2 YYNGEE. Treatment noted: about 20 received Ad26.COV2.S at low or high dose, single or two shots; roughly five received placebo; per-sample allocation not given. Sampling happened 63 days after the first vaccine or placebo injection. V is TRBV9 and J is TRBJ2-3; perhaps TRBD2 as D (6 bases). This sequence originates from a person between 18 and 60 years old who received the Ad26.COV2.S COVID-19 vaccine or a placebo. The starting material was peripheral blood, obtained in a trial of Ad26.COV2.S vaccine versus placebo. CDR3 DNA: TGTGCCAGCAGCGTAAGTTCTGGAGCGGGAGATACGCAGTATTTT. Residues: CASSVSSGAGDTQYF. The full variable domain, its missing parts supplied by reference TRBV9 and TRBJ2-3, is DSGVTQTPKHLITATGQRVTLRCSPRSGDLSVYWYQQSLDQGLQFLIQYYNGEERAKGNILERFSAQQFPDLHSELNLSSLELGDSALYFCASSVSSGAGDTQYFGPGTRLTVL.